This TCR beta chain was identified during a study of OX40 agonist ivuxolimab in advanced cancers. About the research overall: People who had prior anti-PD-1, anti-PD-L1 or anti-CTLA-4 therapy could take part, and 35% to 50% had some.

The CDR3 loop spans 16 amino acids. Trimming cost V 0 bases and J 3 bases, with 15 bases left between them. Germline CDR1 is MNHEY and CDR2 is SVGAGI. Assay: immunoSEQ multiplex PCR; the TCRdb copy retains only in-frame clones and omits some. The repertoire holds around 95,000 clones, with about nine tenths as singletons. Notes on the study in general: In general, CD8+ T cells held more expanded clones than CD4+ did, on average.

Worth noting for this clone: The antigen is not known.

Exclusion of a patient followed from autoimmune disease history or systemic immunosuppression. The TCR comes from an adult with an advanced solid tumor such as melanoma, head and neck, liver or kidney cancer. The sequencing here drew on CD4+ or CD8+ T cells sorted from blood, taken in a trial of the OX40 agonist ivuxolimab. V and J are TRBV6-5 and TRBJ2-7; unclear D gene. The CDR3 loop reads CASSYSSRLGIYEQYF. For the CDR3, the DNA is TGTGCCAGCAGTTACTCCTCCCGGCTTGGAATCTACGAGCAGTACTTC.